This TCR beta chain was sequenced for a study of blood T cell repertoires in COVID-19. Study at large: Italy, Spain and the United States were the sources of the convalescent and acute COVID-19 samples. Sample material is recorded as cDNA or gDNA derived from T cells, B-cell-depleted T cells, or PBMCs.

Germline lookup yields CDR1 MGHRA and CDR2 YSYEKL. The CDR3 length is 17 residues. V lost 3 bases and J lost 8; bases outside the gene matches: 15. Authors' data handling: Nucleated cell number was recorded as an estimate derived from reference gene primer amplification. Generated by immunoSEQ multiplex PCR, the TCRdb table keeps only in-frame clones and is missing some. Clone size and the V and J calls come from that table; the DNA yielded D and trimming. The profile shows a few hundred thousand clones, less than 90% of them singletons. The chain carries TRBV4-1 and TRBJ2-1; 8 nucleotides agree with TRBD1. The clonotype comes from a man aged 55 to 70 who had recovered from COVID-19. The specimen sequenced was peripheral blood. DNA of the CDR3: TGCGCCAGCAGCCAGGCGACAGGGGTCAACCATGGGGATGAGCAGTTCTTC. It yields the protein CASSQATGVNHGDEQFF.